The 21 T cell receptor beta chains below all came from one sample that was sequenced in a study of OX40 agonist ivuxolimab in advanced cancers. Sequencing was performed with immunoSEQ multiplex PCR; in TCRdb, only in-frame clones are kept and a portion is missing. Of over 25,000 clones listed, around 86% are singletons. Sequenced material: CD4+ or CD8+ T cells sorted from blood, taken in a trial of the OX40 agonist ivuxolimab. These receptors were taken from an adult with an advanced solid tumor such as melanoma, head and neck, liver or kidney cancer.

The genes are TRBV29-1 and TRBJ2-7; D remains unclear. V dropped 3 bases and J dropped 4 bases, with 16 bases sitting between them. Looked up from germline, CDR1 is SQVTM and CDR2 is ANQGSEA. This CDR3 comprises 14 residues. Here the CDR3 reads CSVENGPPRYEQYF. DNA of the CDR3: TGCAGCGTTGAGAACGGACCACCCAGATACGAGCAGTACTTC.

This chain uses TRBV5-1 with TRBJ2-7; 7 nucleotides align to TRBD2. The CDR3 totals 12 residues. CDR1 is SGHRS, CDR2 YFSETQ, per germline. V dropped 4 bases and J dropped 6; count of bases not matched to a gene: 4. The CDR3 spells CASSRSGGEQYF. Here the CDR3 DNA reads TGCGCCAGCAGCCGCTCGGGGGGCGAGCAGTACTTC.

This rearrangement joins TRBV19 to TRBJ2-7, with D maybe TRBD1 (6 bases). The CDR3 sequence is 13 residues long. In germline, CDR1 is LNHDA, CDR2 SQIVND (reference sequence). V was shortened by 3 bases and J by 4 bases, with 10 bases between the two germline ends. CDR3 coding DNA: TGTGCCAGTAGTATCAACAGGGAATACGAGCAGTACTTC. Translation: CASSINREYEQYF.

V and J are TRBV6-1 and TRBJ1-1; D gene uncertain. The germline CDR1 and CDR2 sequences are MNHNS and SASEGT. Trimming stripped 6 bases from V and 1 base from J, with 9 bases between. This CDR3 comprises 13 residues. In nucleotides, the CDR3 is TGTGCCAGCAGCCCCGGTGAGAACACTGAAGCTTTCTTT. Its translation: CASSPGENTEAFF.

The V gene is TRBV7-9, the J gene TRBJ2-7; D gene ambiguous. CDR1 is SEHNR, CDR2 FQNEAQ, per germline (reference sequence). Deletions cut 1 base from V and 2 bases from J, with 18 bases between. This CDR3 region has 17 residues. CDR3 region: CASSLVPGEEYTYEQYF. CDR3 DNA: TGTGCCAGCAGCTTAGTGCCAGGAGAGGAGTACACCTACGAGCAGTACTTC.

The chain recombines TRBV30 with TRBJ1-2; a possible D gene is TRBD1 (5 bases). The CDR3 covers 12 residues. Trimming pared 0 bases from V and 6 bases from J, leaving 8 bases between. Germline loops: CDR1 GTSNPN, CDR2 SVGIG (reference sequence). The CDR3 DNA reads TGTGCCTGGAGTGTAAGGGGAGATGGCTACACCTTC. This codes for CAWSVRGDGYTF.

The genes are TRBV9 and TRBJ2-7; TRBD2 matches 7 bases. The ends lost 4 bases at V and 5 bases at J; junction bases unmatched: 9. Germline V gene sequence: CDR1 SGDLS, CDR2 YYNGEE. CDR3 length: 14 amino acids. The CDR3 is CASSFTGGGDEQYF. The CDR3 coding sequence is TGTGCCAGCAGCTTCACCGGGGGAGGGGACGAGCAGTACTTC.

The V call is TRBV9, the J call TRBJ2-5; D not certain. CDR1 is SGDLS and CDR2 is YYNGEE in the germline V gene. Between the trimmed V and J ends, which lost 4 bases and 2 bases, there was a span of 12 bases. There are 14 residues in the CDR3. The CDR3 DNA reads TGTGCCAGCAGCCAAGGGCATCAACAAGAGACCCAGTACTTC. It translates to CASSQGHQQETQYF.

The V call is TRBV7-6, the J call TRBJ2-3; D possibly uses TRBD1 or TRBD2 (5 bases each). The CDR3 spans 14 residues. Germline values: CDR1 SGHVS, CDR2 FNYEAQ. Trimming left V 5 bases short and J 2 bases short, with 11 bases between. The DNA for the CDR3 is TGTGCCAGCAGCGCCGGGACCATCACAGATACGCAGTATTTT. Translated, it gives CASSAGTITDTQYF.

The chain joins TRBV11-2 to TRBJ1-1; D is uncertain. Germline V lookup: CDR1 SGHAT, CDR2 FQNNGV. The length of the CDR3 is 13 residues. V lost 2 bases to trimming and J lost 0 bases, with 4 bases between them. The CDR3 region is CASSLRLNTEAFF. The DNA for the CDR3 is TGTGCCAGCAGCTTACGCCTGAACACTGAAGCTTTCTTT.

The chain recombines TRBV15 with TRBJ2-7; D gene ambiguous. The CDR3 consists of 14 residues. V lost 0 bases, J lost 5 bases, and 11 bases lay in between. Looked up from germline, CDR1 is LNHNV and CDR2 is YYDKDF (reference sequence). CDR3 sequence reads: CATSRDRPSHEQYF. The CDR3, as DNA: TGTGCCACCAGCAGAGATAGGCCTTCCCACGAGCAGTACTTC. Full variable domain (missing parts from reference TRBV15 and TRBJ2-7): DAMVIQNPRYQVTQFGKPVTLSCSQTLNHNVMYWYQQKSSQAPKLLFHYYDKDFNNEADTPDNFQSRRPNTSFCFLDIRSPGLGDTAMYLCATSRDRPSHEQYFGPGTRLTVT.

The chain combines TRBV21-1 with TRBJ2-7; the D call of TRBD1 is as the table states it, not checked on the DNA. TRBV21-1 is shown as a pseudogene. The CDR3 is 12 amino acids. The CDR3 DNA reads TGTGCCAGCAGCAGAGACAGGGACGAGCAGTACTTC. This translates into CASSRDRDEQYF.

This clone is deemed medium-sized. The V and J genes are TRBV6-1 and TRBJ1-3; 8 bases fit TRBD1. This CDR3 is 15 amino acids long. Germline V gene data show CDR1 as MNHNS and CDR2 as SASEGT. V shed 1 base, J shed 2 bases, and the junction held 1 base outside the gene matches. The CDR3 DNA sequence: TGTGCCAGCAGTGAAGAGACAGGGGCTGGAAACACCATATATTTT. Translated, it gives CASSEETGAGNTIYF.

This clone was observed a handful of times. The V gene is TRBV6-1, the J gene TRBJ2-3; 7 nucleotides agree with TRBD1. CDR3 length equals 12 residues. Looked up from germline, CDR1 is MNHNS and CDR2 is SASEGT. V shed 7 bases and J 6 bases; nucleotides not matched to a gene: 4. The CDR3 is CASNRGSDTQYF. CDR3 in DNA: TGTGCCAGCAACAGGGGTTCGGATACGCAGTATTTT.

The chain links TRBV25-1 to TRBJ1-6, with D uncertain. Germline V gives CDR1 MGHDK, CDR2 SYGVNS. CDR3 length: 13 amino acids. The V gene lost 8 bases and the J gene lost 6 bases, with 11 bases spanning the gap. The CDR3 DNA reads TGTGCCAGCTCCATGGGAGGTAATTCACCCCTCCACTTT. Translation: CASSMGGNSPLHF. The full variable domain, its missing parts supplied by reference TRBV25-1 and TRBJ1-6, is EADIYQTPRYLVIGTGKKITLECSQTMGHDKMYWYQQDPGMELHLIHYSYGVNSTEKGDLSSESTVSRIRTEHFPLTLESARPSHTSQYLCASSMGGNSPLHFGNGTRLTVT.

The V and J genes are TRBV7-6 and TRBJ2-7; no clear D. Per the germline V gene, CDR1 is SGHVS and CDR2 is FNYEAQ. V dropped 1 base and J dropped 2 bases, with 6 bases sitting between them. The CDR3 is made up of 13 amino acids. CDR3 in DNA: TGTGCCAGCAGCTTAGGGTTTACCTACGAGCAGTACTTC. Encoded protein: CASSLGFTYEQYF.

The V and J genes are TRBV27 and TRBJ2-1, with no clear D. CDR1 is MNHEY and CDR2 is SMNVEV in the germline V gene (reference sequence). The CDR3 extends over 16 amino acids. Trimming took 5 bases from V and 6 from J, leaving 20 bases between them. Here the CDR3 reads CASSPPVTFAPNEQFF. Here the CDR3 DNA reads TGTGCCAGCAGTCCCCCCGTCACCTTTGCCCCCAATGAGCAGTTCTTC.

The genes are TRBV5-1 and TRBJ1-5; no clear D. From germline, CDR1 is SGHRS and CDR2 YFSETQ. The CDR3 is 15 amino acids. V was trimmed by 1 base and J by 0 bases, leaving 8 bases between them. CDR3 DNA sequence: TGCGCCAGCAGCTTGAACGGGAATAGCAATCAGCCCCAGCATTTT. Its protein is CASSLNGNSNQPQHF.

The chain uses TRBV2 and TRBJ2-1, with 11 bases lining up with TRBD2. Germline lookup yields CDR1 SNHLY and CDR2 FYNNEI. J lost 1 base, V lost 6 bases, and 11 bases had no gene match. There are 18 residues in the CDR3. Here the CDR3 DNA reads TGTGCCAGCAGCCGCCAGGGAGTAGCGGGAGGGTCCTACAATGAGCAGTTCTTC. Translation gives CASSRQGVAGGSYNEQFF.

This rearrangement joins TRBV27 to TRBJ2-7; unclear D gene. Germline CDR1 and CDR2: MNHEY and SMNVEV (reference sequence). V lost 2 bases, J lost 5 bases, and 4 bases lay in between. This CDR3 is built from 11 residues. Written as DNA, the CDR3 is TGTGCCAGCAGTTTAAACCACGAGCAGTACTTC. This encodes CASSLNHEQYF.

V is TRBV7-6 and J is TRBJ2-2; 8 bases are shared with TRBD1. The CDR3 has 15 residues. The germline V gene has CDR1 SGHVS and CDR2 FNYEAQ. Trimming at V came to 5 bases and at J to 3 bases, leaving 5 bases not matched to a gene. CDR3 residues: CASSPQGADTGELFF. The CDR3 nucleotides are TGTGCCAGCAGCCCGCAGGGGGCGGACACCGGGGAGCTGTTTTTT.